This record covers a single T cell receptor beta chain. This specimen comes from a study of blood T cell repertoires in COVID-19. Study background: Samples came from the United States, Italy and Spain, spanning acute and convalescent COVID-19. Sources were T cells, B-cell-depleted T cells, or PBMCs; the material itself was cDNA or gDNA.

V was clipped by 1 base and J by 8 bases, with 18 bases between them. The germline V gene encodes CDR1 SGHVS and CDR2 FQNEAQ. There are 16 residues in the CDR3. TCRdb keeps only in-frame clones here, not all; method: immunoSEQ multiplex PCR. The sample shows approximately 81,000 clones, 70% to 90% of them seen only once. The specimen was peripheral blood. The clonotype comes from a man in his 70s with active or convalescent COVID-19. The rearrangement joins TRBV7-8 to TRBJ2-1; D is possibly TRBD2 (5 bases). CDR3 sequence reads: CASSLGQDFDTHEQFF. In DNA, the CDR3 is TGTGCCAGCAGCTTAGGTCAGGACTTCGACACACATGAGCAGTTCTTC.